The 5 T cell receptor beta chains below come from one sample, sequenced in a study of cytomegalovirus exposure and HLA in healthy donors. Clones were read by immunoSEQ multiplex PCR, and TCRdb kept only the in-frame ones, dropping some. The sample has roughly 56,000 clones, around 94% seen once; the top ten hold around 2.3%. Sequences were obtained from PBMCs. These TCRs come from a man younger than 35 in good health and CMV-seronegative.

The CDR3 DNA reads TGTGCCAGCAGCGTAGCTTACCGGGGAGCCACAGATACGCAGTATTTT. Translation gives CASSVAYRGATDTQYF. The chain is built from TRBV9 and TRBJ2-3; TRBD2 is a possible D gene (5 bases). V lost 0 bases and J lost 2, with 13 bases in between. CDR3 size: 16 residues. Germline V gene data show CDR1 as SGDLS and CDR2 as YYNGEE.

For the CDR3, the DNA is TGTGCCAGCAGTTTGCGGCAGCGTAGCTCCTACGAGCAGTACTTC. Its protein product is CASSLRQRSSYEQYF. This chain uses TRBV27 with TRBJ2-7; D gene unclear. The CDR3 sequence is 15 residues long. Looked up from germline, CDR1 is MNHEY and CDR2 is SMNVEV (reference sequence). Trimming pared 3 bases from V and 0 bases from J, leaving 12 bases between.

J is TRBJ1-2 and V is TRBV7-3; 8 bases are shared with TRBD1. Germline V gene sequence: CDR1 SGHTA, CDR2 FQGTGA. Germline trimming cut 1 base from V and 3 bases from J; bases unmatched to any gene: 4. The CDR3 runs 15 residues. The DNA of the CDR3 is TGTGCCAGCAGCTTAAGACCAGGGGGCGACTATGGCTACACCTTC. This translates into CASSLRPGGDYGYTF.

The rearrangement links TRBV27 to TRBJ2-5; 8 bases fit TRBD1. Near its end, the DNA agrees better with TRBJ2-7, so the J call may be wrong. CDR3 length: 15 residues. Germline V CDR1 and CDR2: MNHEY, SMNVEV (reference sequence). This CDR3 is CASSLTGTGPYEQYF. In nucleotides, the CDR3 is TGTGCCAGCAGTTTGACCGGGACAGGACCATACGAGCAGTACTTC.

The V and J genes are TRBV6-1 and TRBJ1-4; D might be TRBD1 (6 bases). This CDR3 has 14 amino acids. CDR1 is MNHNS and CDR2 is SASEGT in the germline V gene. The V end lost 1 base, the J end lost 7 bases, and 10 bases lay between the germline ends. CDR3 residues: CASSEDRDVEKLFF. CDR3 DNA: TGTGCCAGCAGTGAAGACAGGGACGTTGAAAAACTGTTTTTT.